The text below deals with one T cell receptor (beta chain). This sample is drawn from a study of T cell changes during pregnancy in multiple sclerosis. The CDR3 totals 17 residues. Germline V CDR1 and CDR2: SGHDT, YYEEEE. V gave up 3 bases and J gave up 3 bases; unmatched junction bases: 14. Method: immunoSEQ multiplex PCR; TCRdb's copy keeps in-frame clones and lacks some. In the table there are over 35,000 clones, approximately 90% of which are singletons. The receptor was isolated from a female donor with multiple sclerosis, enrolled in a pregnancy study. This chain joins TRBV5-6 and TRBJ1-1; 7 positions agree with TRBD1. The material sequenced was CD4+ T cells from peripheral blood mononuclear cells, taken in the third trimester of pregnancy. The CDR3 here is CASSSLRGRKGDTEAFF. In DNA, the CDR3 is TGTGCCAGCAGCTCTTTGAGGGGGCGGAAGGGGGACACTGAAGCTTTCTTT.